Below, one TCR beta chain is given with its context. The CDR3 does not close with the conserved phenylalanine or tryptophan, likely indicating a read error. Indicated treatment: randomized to nivolumab then ipilimumab (arm A) or the reverse (arm B). DNA-damaging chemotherapy had not been given to any patient beforehand. PBMC sorting kept live CD3+CD8+ cells without CD19 or CD56. The sample belongs to a study of sequential checkpoint blockade in melanoma. Across the study: First-line arms were nivolumab then ipilimumab, or the reverse, randomized 1:1. Each arm's sequence ended with maintenance nivolumab.

The method was immunoSEQ multiplex PCR; TCRdb's version includes in-frame clones alone and lacks a portion of them. The sample has approximately 9,300 clones, more than 70% seen once. The material sequenced was CD8+ T cells sorted from blood (inferred from file names), taken from a patient given nivolumab and ipilimumab in sequence. The source is a human donor with melanoma.

The CDR3 region has the DNA TGTGCCAGCAGCCTTTCGGACAGGGTGGCAGATACGCAGTATTCT. Translating gives CASSLSDRVADTQYS. The rearrangement links TRBV4-2 to TRBJ2-3; 8 nucleotides match TRBD1. The CDR3 loop spans 15 amino acids. V gave up 4 bases and J gave up 4 bases; unmatched junction bases: 7. Germline V gene lookup returns CDR1 LGHNA and CDR2 YNFKEQ.